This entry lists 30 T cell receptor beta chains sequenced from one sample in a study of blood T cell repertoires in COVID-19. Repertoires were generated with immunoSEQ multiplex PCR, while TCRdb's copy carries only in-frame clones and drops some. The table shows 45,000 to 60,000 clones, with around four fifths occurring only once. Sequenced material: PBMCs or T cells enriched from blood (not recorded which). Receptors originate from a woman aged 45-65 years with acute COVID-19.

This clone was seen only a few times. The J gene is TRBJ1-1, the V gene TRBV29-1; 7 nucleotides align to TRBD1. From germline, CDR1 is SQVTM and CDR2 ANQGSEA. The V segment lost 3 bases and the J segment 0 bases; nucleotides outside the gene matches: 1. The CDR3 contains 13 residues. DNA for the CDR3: TGCAGCGTTGAGACAGGGCTGAACACTGAAGCTTTCTTT. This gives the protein CSVETGLNTEAFF.

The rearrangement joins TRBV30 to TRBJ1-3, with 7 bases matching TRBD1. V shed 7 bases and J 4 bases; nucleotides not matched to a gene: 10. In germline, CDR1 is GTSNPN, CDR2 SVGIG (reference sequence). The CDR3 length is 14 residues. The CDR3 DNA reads TGTGCCTACGGGACAGTTGGGGCCGGAAACACCATATATTTT. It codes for CAYGTVGAGNTIYF. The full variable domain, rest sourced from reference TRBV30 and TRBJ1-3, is SQTIHQWPATLVQPVGSPLSLECTVEGTSNPNLYWYRQAAGRGLQLLFYSVGIGQISSEVPQNLSASRPQDRQFILSSKKLLLSDSGFYLCAYGTVGAGNTIYFGEGSWLTVV.

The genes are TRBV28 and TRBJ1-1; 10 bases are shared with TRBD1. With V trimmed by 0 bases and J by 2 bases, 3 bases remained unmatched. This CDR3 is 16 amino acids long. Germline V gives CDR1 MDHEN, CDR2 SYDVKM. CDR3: CASSLWGDRGNTEAFF. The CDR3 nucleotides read TGTGCCAGCAGTTTATGGGGGGACAGGGGAAACACTGAAGCTTTCTTT.

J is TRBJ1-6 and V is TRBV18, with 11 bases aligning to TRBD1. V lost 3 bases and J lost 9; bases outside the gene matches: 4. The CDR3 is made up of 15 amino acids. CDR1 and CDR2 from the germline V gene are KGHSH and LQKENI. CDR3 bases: TGTGCCAGCTCACCGGCGGACAGGGGGCTTTCACCCCTCCACTTT. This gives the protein CASSPADRGLSPLHF.

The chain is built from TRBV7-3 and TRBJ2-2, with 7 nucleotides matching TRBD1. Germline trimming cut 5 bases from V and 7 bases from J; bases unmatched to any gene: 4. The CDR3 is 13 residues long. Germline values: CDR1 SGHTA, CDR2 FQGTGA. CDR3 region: CASSPGQVGELFF. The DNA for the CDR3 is TGTGCCAGCAGCCCCGGACAGGTCGGGGAGCTGTTTTTT.

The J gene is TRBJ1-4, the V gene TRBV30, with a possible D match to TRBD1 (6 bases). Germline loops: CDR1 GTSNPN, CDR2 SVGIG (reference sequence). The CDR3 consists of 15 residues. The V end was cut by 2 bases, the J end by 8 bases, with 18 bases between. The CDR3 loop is CAWSRPLQGSEKLFF. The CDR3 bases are TGTGCCTGGAGTCGCCCTTTACAGGGTAGCGAAAAACTGTTTTTT.

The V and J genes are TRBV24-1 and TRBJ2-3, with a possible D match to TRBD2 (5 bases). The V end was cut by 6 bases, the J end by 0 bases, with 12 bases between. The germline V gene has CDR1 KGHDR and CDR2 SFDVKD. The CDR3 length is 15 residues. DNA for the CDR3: TGTGCCACCAGTCCCCGGGGAACTAGCACAGATACGCAGTATTTT. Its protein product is CATSPRGTSTDTQYF.

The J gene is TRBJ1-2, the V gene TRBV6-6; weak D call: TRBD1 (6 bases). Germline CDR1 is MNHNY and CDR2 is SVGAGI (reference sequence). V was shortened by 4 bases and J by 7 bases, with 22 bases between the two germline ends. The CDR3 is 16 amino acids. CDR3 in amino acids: CASSSPQGNPTFGYTF. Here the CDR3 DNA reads TGTGCCAGCAGTTCCCCACAGGGAAATCCCACATTTGGCTACACCTTC.

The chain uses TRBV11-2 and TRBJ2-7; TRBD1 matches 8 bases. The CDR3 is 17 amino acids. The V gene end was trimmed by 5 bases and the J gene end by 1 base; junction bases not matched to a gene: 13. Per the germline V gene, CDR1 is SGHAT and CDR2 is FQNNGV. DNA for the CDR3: TGTGCCAGCAGCCGCATCCTTACAGGGGGAGGTTCCTACGAGCAGTACTTC. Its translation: CASSRILTGGGSYEQYF.

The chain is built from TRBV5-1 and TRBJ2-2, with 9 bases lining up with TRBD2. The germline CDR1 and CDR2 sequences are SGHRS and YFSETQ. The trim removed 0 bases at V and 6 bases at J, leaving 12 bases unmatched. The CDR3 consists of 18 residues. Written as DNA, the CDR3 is TGCGCCAGCAGCTTGGCCGGCGGGGGGGCCTCGTTCGCCGGGGAGCTGTTTTTT. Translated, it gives CASSLAGGGASFAGELFF. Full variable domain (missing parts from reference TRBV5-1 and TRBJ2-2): KAGVTQTPRYLIKTRGQQVTLSCSPISGHRSVSWYQQTPGQGLQFLFEYFSETQRNKGNFPGRFSGRQFSNSRSEMNVSTLELGDSALYLCASSLAGGGASFAGELFFGEGSRLTVL.

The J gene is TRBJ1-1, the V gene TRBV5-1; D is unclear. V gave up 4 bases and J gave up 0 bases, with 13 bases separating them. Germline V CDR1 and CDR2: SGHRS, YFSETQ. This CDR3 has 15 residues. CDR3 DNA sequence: TGCGCCAGCAGCGGAGGTCCAAATCTGAACACTGAAGCTTTCTTT. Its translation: CASSGGPNLNTEAFF.

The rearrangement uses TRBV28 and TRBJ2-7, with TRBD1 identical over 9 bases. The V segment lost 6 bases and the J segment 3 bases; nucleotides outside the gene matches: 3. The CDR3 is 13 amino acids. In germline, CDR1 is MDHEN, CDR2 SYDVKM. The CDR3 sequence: CASRSGQGYEQYF. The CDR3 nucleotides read TGTGCCAGCAGGTCGGGACAGGGCTACGAGCAGTACTTC.

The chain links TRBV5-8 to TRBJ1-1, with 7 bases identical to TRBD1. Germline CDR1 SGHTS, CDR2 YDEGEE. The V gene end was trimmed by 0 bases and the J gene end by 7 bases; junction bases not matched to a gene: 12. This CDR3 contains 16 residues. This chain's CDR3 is CASSLDGTANRREAFF. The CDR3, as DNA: TGTGCCAGCAGCTTGGATGGGACAGCCAATAGACGTGAAGCTTTCTTT.

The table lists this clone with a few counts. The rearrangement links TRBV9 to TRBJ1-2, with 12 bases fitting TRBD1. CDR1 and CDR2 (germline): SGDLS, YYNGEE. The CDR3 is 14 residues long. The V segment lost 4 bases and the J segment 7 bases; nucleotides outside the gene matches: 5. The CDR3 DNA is TGTGCCAGCAGCTTCCGGGACAGGGGGCTTGGCTACACCTTC. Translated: CASSFRDRGLGYTF. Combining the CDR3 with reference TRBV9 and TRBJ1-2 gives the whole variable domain DSGVTQTPKHLITATGQRVTLRCSPRSGDLSVYWYQQSLDQGLQFLIQYYNGEERAKGNILERFSAQQFPDLHSELNLSSLELGDSALYFCASSFRDRGLGYTFGSGTRLTVV.

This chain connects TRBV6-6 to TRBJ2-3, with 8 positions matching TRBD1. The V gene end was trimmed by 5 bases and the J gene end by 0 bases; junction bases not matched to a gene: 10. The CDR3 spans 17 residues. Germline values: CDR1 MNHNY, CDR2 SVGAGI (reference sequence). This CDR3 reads CASSRTGLLSSTDTQYF. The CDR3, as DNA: TGTGCCAGCAGTCGGACAGGGCTTCTTTCCAGCACAGATACGCAGTATTTT.

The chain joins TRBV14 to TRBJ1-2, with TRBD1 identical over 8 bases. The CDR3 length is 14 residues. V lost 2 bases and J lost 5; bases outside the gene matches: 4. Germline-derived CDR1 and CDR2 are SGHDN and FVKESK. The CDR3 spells CASSQSGGGYGYTF. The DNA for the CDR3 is TGTGCCAGCAGCCAATCAGGGGGCGGGTATGGCTACACCTTC.

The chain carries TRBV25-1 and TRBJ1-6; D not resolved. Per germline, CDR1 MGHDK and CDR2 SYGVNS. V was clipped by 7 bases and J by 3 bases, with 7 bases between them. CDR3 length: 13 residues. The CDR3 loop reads CASTGRYNSPLHF. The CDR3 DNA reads TGTGCCAGCACTGGGCGCTATAATTCACCCCTCCACTTT.

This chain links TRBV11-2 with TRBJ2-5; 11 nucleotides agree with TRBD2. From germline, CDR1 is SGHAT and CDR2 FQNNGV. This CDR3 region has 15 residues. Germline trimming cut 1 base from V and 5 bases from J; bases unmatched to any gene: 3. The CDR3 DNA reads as TGTGCCAGCAGCTTAGGACTAGCGGGAAGGGAGACCCAGTACTTC. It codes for CASSLGLAGRETQYF. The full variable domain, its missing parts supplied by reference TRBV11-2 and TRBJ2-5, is EAGVAQSPRYKIIEKRQSVAFWCNPISGHATLYWYQQILGQGPKLLIQFQNNGVVDDSQLPKDRFSAERLKGVDSTLKIQPAKLEDSAVYLCASSLGLAGRETQYFGPGTRLLVL.

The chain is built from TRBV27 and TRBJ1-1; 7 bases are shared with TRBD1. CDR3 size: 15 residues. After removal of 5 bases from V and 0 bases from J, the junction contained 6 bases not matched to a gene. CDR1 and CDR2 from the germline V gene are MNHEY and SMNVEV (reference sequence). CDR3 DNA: TGTGCCAGCAGTCTAGCCGGGACAGTGAACACTGAAGCTTTCTTT. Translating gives CASSLAGTVNTEAFF.

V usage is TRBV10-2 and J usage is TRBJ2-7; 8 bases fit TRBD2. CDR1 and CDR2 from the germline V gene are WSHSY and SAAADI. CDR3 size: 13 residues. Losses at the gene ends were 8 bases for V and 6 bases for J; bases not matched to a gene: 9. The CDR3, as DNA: TGCGCCAGCCAACGGGGGGGTGGCTCCGAGCAGTACTTC. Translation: CASQRGGGSEQYF.

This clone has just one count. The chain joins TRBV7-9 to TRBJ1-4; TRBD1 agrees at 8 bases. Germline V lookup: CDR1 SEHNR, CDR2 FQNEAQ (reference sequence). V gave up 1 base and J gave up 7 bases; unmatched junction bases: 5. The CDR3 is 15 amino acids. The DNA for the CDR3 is TGTGCCAGCAGCTTAGAGCAGGGGGCAGGTGAAAAACTGTTTTTT. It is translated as CASSLEQGAGEKLFF.

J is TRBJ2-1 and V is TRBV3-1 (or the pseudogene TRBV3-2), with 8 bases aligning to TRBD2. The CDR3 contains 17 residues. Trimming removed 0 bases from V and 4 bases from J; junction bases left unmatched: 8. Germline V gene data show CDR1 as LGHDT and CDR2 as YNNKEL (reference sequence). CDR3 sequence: CASSQDGIAGWYNEQFF. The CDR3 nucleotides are TGTGCCAGCAGCCAAGATGGAATAGCGGGGTGGTACAATGAGCAGTTCTTC.

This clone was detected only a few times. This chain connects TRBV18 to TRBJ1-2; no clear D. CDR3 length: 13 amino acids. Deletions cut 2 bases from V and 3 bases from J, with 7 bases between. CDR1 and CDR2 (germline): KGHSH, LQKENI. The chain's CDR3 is CASSPLHHYGYTF. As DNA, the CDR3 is TGTGCCAGCTCACCATTACATCACTATGGCTACACCTTC.

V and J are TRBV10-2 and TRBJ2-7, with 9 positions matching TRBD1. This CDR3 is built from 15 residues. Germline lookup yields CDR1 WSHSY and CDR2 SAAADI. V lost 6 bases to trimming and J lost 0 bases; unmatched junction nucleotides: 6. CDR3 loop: CASSPDRGGSYEQYF. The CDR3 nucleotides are TGCGCCAGCAGCCCGGACAGGGGAGGCTCCTACGAGCAGTACTTC.

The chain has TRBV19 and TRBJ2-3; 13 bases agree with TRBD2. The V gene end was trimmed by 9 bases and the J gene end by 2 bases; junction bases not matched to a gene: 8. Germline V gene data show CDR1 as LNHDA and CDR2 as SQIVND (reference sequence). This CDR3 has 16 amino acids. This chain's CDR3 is CASTPGLAGLTDTQYF. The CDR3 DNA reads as TGTGCCAGCACCCCGGGACTAGCGGGGCTCACAGATACGCAGTATTTT.

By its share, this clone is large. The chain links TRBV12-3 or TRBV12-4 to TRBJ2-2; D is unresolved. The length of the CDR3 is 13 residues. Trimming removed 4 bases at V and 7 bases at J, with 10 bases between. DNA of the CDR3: TGTGCCAGCAGTTCGAGTATTGGCGGGGAGCTGTTTTTT. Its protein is CASSSSIGGELFF.

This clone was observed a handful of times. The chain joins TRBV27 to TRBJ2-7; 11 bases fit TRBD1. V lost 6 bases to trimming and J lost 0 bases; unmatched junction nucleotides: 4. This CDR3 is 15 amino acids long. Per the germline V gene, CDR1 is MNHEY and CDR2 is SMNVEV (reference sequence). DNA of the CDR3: TGTGCCAGCAGCGGGGGACAGGGGGTCTCCTACGAGCAGTACTTC. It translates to CASSGGQGVSYEQYF.

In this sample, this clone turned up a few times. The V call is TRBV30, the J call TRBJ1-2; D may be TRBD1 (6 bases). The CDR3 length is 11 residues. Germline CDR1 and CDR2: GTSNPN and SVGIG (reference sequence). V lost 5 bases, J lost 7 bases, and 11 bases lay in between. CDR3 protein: CAWQGTTGYTF. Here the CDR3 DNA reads TGTGCCTGGCAGGGGACAACTGGCTACACCTTC. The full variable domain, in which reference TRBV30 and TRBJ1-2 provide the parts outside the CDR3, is SQTIHQWPATLVQPVGSPLSLECTVEGTSNPNLYWYRQAAGRGLQLLFYSVGIGQISSEVPQNLSASRPQDRQFILSSKKLLLSDSGFYLCAWQGTTGYTFGSGTRLTVV.

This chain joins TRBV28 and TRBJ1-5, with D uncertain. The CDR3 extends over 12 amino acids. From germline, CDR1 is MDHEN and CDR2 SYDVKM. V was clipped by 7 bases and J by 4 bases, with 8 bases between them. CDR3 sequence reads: CASTGGNQPQHF. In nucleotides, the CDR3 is TGTGCCAGCACGGGAGGTAATCAGCCCCAGCATTTT.

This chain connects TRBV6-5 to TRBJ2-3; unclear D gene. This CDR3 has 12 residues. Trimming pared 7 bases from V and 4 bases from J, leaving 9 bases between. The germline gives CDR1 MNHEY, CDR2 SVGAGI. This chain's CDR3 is CASTSRADTQYF. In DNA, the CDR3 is TGTGCCAGCACCAGCCGGGCAGATACGCAGTATTTT.